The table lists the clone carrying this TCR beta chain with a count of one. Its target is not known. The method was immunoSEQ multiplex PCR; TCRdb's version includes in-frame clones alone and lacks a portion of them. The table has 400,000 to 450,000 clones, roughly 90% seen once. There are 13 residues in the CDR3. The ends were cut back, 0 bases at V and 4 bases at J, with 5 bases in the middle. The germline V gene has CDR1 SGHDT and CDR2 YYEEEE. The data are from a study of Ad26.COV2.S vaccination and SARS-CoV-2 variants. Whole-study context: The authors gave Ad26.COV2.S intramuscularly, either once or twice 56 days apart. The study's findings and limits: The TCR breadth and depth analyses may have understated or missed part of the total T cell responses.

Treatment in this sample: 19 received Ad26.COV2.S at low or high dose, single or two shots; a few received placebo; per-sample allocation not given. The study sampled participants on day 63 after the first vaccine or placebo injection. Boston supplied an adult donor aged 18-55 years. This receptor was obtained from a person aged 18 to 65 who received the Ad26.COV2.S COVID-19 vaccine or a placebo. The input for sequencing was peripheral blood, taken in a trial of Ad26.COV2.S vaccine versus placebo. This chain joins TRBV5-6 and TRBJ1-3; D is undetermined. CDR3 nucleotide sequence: TGTGCCAGCAGCTTGGTGTGGGGAAACACCATATATTTT. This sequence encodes CASSLVWGNTIYF.